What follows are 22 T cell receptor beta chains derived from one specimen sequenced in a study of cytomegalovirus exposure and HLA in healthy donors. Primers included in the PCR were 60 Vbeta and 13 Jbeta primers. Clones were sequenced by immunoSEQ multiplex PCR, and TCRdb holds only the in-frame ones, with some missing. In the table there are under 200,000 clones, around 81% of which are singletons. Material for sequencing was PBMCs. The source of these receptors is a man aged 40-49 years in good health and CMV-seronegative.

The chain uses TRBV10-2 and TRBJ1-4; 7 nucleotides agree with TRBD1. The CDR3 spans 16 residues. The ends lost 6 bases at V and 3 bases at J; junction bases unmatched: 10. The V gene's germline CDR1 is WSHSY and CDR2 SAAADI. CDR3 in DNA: TGCGCCAGCAGCCCCATTGACAGGGCGTCTAATGAAAAACTGTTTTTT. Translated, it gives CASSPIDRASNEKLFF.

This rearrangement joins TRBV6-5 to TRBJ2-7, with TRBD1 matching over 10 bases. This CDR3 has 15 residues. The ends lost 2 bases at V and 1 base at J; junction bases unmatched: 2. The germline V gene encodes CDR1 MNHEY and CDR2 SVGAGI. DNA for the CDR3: TGTGCCAGCAGTTACGCGGGACAGGGGTCCTACGAGCAGTACTTC. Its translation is CASSYAGQGSYEQYF.

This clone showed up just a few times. The CDR3 spells CASSSRTGLSEQYF. The CDR3 nucleotides are TGTGCCAGCAGTTCTCGGACAGGGCTCTCCGAGCAGTACTTC. The V and J genes are TRBV5-6 and TRBJ2-7; 8 bases align to TRBD1. With V trimmed by 5 bases and J by 6 bases, 10 bases remained unmatched. The CDR3 loop spans 14 amino acids. Looked up from germline, CDR1 is SGHDT and CDR2 is YYEEEE.

The CDR3 loop is CASSLSFTRDTYEQYF. CDR3 bases: TGTGCCAGCAGCTTAAGTTTTACGCGAGACACCTACGAGCAGTACTTC. This sequence joins TRBV7-9 and TRBJ2-7; D gene unclear. The ends were cut back, 2 bases at V and 2 bases at J, with 16 bases in the middle. The CDR3 has 16 amino acids. The V gene's germline CDR1 is SEHNR and CDR2 FQNEAQ (reference sequence).

CDR3 nucleotide sequence: TGTGCCAGCGGCCCGGCCCCAGGGGGAGGCGAGACCCAGTACTTC. It codes for CASGPAPGGGETQYF. This chain joins TRBV6-1 and TRBJ2-5, with TRBD1 as a possible D gene (7 bases). From germline, CDR1 is MNHNS and CDR2 SASEGT. V was cut by 8 bases and J by 5 bases, with 21 bases left in between. This CDR3 is built from 15 residues.

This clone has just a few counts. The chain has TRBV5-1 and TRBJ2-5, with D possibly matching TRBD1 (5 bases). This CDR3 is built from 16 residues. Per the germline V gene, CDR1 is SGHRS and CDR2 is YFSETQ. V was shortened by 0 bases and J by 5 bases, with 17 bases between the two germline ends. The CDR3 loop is CASSLGQLLGTETQYF. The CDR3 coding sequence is TGCGCCAGCAGCTTGGGACAGCTCCTTGGCACGGAGACCCAGTACTTC.

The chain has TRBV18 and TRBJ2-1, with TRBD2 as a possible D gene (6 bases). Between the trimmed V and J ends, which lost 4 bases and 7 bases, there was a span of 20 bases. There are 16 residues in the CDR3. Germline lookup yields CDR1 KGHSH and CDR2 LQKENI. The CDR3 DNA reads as TGTGCCAGCTCACTAGAGCGGGCCATCTCGGGGAATGAGCAGTTCTTC. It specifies CASSLERAISGNEQFF.

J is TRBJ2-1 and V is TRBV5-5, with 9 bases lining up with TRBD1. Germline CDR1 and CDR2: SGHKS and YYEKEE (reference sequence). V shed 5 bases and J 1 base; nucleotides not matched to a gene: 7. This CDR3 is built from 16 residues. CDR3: CASRTTGTGSYNEQFF. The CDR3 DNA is TGTGCCAGCAGGACGACCGGGACAGGGTCCTACAATGAGCAGTTCTTC.

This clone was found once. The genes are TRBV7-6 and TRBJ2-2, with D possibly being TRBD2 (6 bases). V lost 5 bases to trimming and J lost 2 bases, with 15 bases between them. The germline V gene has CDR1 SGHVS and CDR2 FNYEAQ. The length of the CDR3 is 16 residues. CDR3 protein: CASSPYWDLNTGELFF. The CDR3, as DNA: TGTGCCAGCAGCCCCTACTGGGACTTAAACACCGGGGAGCTGTTTTTT.

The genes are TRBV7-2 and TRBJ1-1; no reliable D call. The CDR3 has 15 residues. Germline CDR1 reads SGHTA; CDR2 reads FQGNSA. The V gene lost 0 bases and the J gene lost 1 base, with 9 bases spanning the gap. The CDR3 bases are TGTGCCAGCAGCTTAGCGCTGACGGGGAACACTGAAGCTTTCTTT. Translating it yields CASSLALTGNTEAFF. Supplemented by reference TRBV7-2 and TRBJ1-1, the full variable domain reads GAGVSQSPSNKVTEKGKDVELRCDPISGHTALYWYRQSLGQGLEFLIYFQGNSAPDKSGLPSDRFSAERTGGSVSTLTIQRTQQEDSAVYLCASSLALTGNTEAFFGQGTRLTVV.

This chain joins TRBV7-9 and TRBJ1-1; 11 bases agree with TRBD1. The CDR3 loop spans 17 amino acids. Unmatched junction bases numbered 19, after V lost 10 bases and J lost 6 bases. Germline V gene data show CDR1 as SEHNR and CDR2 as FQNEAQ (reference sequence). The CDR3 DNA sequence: TGTGCCATCCATCCACCCGACGGGACAGGGGGTTACGCTGAAGCTTTCTTT. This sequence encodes CAIHPPDGTGGYAEAFF.

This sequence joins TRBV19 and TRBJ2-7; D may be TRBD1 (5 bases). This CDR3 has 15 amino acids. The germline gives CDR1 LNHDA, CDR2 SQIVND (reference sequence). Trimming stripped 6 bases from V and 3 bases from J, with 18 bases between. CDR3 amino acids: CASSRSGRDNYEQYF. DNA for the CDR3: TGTGCCAGTAGCCGATCGGGCAGGGATAACTACGAGCAGTACTTC. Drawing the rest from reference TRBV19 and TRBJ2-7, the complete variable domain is DGGITQSPKYLFRKEGQNVTLSCEQNLNHDAMYWYRQDPGQGLRLIYYSQIVNDFQKGDIAEGYSVSREKKESFPLTVTSAQKNPTAFYLCASSRSGRDNYEQYFGPGTRLTVT.

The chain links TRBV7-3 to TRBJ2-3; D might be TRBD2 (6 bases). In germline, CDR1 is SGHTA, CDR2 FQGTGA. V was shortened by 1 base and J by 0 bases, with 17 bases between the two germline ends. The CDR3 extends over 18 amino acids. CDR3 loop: CASSLRPLARESTDTQYF. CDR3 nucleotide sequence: TGTGCCAGCAGCTTAAGGCCGCTAGCGAGAGAGAGCACAGATACGCAGTATTTT.

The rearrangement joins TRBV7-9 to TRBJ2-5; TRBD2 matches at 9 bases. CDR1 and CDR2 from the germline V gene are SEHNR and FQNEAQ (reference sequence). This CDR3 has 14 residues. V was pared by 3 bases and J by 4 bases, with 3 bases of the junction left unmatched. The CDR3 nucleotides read TGTGCCAGCAGCTTGGGACTAGCTGGAGAGACCCAGTACTTC. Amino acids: CASSLGLAGETQYF.

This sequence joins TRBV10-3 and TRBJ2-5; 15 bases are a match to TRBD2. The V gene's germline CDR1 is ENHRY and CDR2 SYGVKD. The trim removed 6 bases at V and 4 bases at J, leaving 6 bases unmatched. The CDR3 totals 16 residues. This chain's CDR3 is CAISEKGLAGGETQYF. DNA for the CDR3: TGTGCCATCAGCGAAAAGGGACTAGCGGGGGGAGAGACCCAGTACTTC.

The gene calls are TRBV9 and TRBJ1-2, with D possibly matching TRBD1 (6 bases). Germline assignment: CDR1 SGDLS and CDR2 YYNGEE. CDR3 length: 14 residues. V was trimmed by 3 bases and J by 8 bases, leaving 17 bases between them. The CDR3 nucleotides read TGTGCCAGCAGCGGTGGGACATCGACCATGGGCTACACCTTC. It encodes CASSGGTSTMGYTF.

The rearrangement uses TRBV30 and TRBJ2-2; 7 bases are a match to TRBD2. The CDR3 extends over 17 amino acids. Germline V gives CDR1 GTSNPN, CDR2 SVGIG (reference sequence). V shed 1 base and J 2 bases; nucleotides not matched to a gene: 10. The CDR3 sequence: CAWSGGRGRLNTGELFF. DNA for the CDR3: TGTGCCTGGAGTGGGGGACGCGGGAGATTAAACACCGGGGAGCTGTTTTTT.

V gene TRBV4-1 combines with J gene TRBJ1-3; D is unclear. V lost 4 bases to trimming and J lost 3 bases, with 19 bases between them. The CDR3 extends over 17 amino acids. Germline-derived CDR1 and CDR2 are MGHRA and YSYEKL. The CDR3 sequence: CASSLHAMEASGNTIYF. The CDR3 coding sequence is TGCGCCAGCAGCCTCCATGCAATGGAGGCGAGTGGAAACACCATATATTTT.

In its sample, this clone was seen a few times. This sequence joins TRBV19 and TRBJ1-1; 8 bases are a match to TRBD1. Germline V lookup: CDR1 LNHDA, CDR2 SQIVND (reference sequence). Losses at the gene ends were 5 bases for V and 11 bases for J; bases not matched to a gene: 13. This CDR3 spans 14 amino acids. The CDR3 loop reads CASSFTPGQVIAFF. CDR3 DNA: TGTGCCAGTAGTTTCACCCCGGGACAGGTCATTGCTTTCTTT.

CDR3 amino acids: CASSLIGHSNTEAFF. The DNA of the CDR3 is TGTGCCAGCAGCTTAATTGGACATTCGAACACTGAAGCTTTCTTT. The genes are TRBV5-5 and TRBJ1-1, with D perhaps matching TRBD1 (5 bases). The length of the CDR3 is 15 residues. The V and J ends lost 2 bases and 1 base respectively, with 12 bases between them. Germline assignment: CDR1 SGHKS and CDR2 YYEKEE (reference sequence).

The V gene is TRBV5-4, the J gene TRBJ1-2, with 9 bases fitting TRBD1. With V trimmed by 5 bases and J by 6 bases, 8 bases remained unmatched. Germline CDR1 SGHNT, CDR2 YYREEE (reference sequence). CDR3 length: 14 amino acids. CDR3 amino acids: CASSPGTGMDGYTF. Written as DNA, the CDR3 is TGTGCCAGCAGTCCCGGGACAGGGATGGATGGCTACACCTTC.

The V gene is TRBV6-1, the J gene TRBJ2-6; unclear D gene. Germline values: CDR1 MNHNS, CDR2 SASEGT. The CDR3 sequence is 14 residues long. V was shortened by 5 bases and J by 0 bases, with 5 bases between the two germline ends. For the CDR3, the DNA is TGTGCCAGCAGTCGAGTCTCTGGGGCCAACGTCCTGACTTTC. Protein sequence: CASSRVSGANVLTF.